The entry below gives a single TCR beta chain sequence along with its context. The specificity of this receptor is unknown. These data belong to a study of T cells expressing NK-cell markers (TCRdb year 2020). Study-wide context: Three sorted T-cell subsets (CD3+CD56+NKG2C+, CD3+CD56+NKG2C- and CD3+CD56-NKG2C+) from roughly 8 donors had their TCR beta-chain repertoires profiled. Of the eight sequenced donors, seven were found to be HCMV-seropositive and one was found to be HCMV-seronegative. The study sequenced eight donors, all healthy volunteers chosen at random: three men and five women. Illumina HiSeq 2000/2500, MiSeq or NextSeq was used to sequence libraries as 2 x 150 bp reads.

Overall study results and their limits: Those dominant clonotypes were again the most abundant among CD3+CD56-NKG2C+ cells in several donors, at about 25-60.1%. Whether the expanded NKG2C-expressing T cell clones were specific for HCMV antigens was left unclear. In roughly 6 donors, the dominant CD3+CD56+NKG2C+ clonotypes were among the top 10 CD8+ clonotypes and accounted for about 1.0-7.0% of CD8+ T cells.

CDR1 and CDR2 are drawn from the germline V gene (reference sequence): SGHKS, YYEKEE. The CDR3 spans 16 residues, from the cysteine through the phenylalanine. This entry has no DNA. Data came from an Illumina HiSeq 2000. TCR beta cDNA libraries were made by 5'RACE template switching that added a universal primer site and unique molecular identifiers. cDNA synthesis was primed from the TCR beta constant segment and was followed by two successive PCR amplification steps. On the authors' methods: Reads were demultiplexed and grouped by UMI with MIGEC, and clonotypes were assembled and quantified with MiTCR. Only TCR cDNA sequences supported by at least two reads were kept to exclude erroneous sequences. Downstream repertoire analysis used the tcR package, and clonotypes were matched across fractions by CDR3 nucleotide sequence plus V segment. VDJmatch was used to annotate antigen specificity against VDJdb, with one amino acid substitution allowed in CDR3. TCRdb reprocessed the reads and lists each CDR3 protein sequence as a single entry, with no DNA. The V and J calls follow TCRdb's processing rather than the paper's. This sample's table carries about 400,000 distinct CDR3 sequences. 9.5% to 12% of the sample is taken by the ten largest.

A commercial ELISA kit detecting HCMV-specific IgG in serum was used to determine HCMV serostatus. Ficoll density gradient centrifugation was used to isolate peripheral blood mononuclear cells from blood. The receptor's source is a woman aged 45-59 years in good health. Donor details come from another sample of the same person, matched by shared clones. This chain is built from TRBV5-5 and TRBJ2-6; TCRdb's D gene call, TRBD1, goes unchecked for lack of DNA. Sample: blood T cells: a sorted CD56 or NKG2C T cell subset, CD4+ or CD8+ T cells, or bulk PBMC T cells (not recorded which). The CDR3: CASSPYPGTGANVLTF.